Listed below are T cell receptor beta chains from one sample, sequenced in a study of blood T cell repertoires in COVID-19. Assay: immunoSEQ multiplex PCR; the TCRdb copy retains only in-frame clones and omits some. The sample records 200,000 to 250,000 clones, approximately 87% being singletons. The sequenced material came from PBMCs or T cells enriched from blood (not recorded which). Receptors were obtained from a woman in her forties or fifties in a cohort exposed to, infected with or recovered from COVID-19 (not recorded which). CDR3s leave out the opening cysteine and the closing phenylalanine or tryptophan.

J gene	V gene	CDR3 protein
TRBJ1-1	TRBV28	ASSPHSVGGAF
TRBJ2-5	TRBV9	ASSVSWDREWETQY
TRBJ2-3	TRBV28	ASNIGNHRSRGTQY
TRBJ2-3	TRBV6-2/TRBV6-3	ASSPGLAGNTDTQY
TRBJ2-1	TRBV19	ASSMSRGTAYNEQF
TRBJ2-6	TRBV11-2	ASSLRTGFGANVLT
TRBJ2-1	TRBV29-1	SATGPGQLKQF
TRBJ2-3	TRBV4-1	ASSQDPSGNTDTQY
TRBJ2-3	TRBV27	ASSLSPGLDLVTQY
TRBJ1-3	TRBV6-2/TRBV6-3	ASSSLSSGNTIY
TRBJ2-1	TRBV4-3	ASSQGGMVGDRAYNEQF
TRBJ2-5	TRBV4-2	ASSRWDSSENWQETQY
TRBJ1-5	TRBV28	ASSPRLQPQH
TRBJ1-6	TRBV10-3	AIAGQADNPLH
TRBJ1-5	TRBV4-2	ASSREDEGDNQPQH
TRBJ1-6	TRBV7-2	ASSSSRGTNSPLH
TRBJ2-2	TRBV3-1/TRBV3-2	ASSPDTGNTGELF
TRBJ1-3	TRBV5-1	ASSLGSGQSSGNTIY
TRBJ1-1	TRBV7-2	ASSPSAGNTEAF
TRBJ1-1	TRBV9	ASSVGDTHTKAF
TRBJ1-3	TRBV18	ASSPSAVRANSGNTIY
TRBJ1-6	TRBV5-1	ASSLALAQNSPLH
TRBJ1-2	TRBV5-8	ASSAPGGYGYT
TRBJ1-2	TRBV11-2	ASSSSAGIVGYT
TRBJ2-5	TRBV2	ASRLTSQTVTQY
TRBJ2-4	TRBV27	ASSPQVTGQILAKNIQY
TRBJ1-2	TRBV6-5	ASRAGYGYT
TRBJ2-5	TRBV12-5	ASGLGTGAPEETQY
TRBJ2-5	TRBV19	ASSYFGQAAPRAQY
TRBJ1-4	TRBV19	ASSRPGTGDEKLF
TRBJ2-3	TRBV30	AWSVSRAGPQGTQY
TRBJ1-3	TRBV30	AWSEGQAAGNTIY
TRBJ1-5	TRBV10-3	AISESLQTNQPQH
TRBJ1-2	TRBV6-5	ASSRAGTGIYGYT
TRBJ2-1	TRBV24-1	ATSDPTMPNEQF
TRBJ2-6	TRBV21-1	ASSHGQGISGANVLT
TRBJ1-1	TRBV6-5	ASSRTGGSAF
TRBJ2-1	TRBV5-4	ASSLGGLAGGNEQF
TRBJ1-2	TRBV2	ASSEAGGAYGYT
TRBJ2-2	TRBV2	ASTRGTGANTGELF